Reported below is one T cell receptor beta chain. Data came from immunoSEQ multiplex PCR; TCRdb stores just in-frame clones and leaves some out. This sample has more than 150,000 clones, with more than 85% found just once. These data originate in a study of T cell responses to AZD1222 COVID-19 vaccine. The ends were cut back, 3 bases at V and 2 bases at J, with 20 bases in the middle. This CDR3 spans 17 amino acids. CDR1 is MNHEY and CDR2 is SMNVEV in the germline V gene (reference sequence). This receptor was identified in an adult who received the AZD1222 COVID-19 vaccine. The sequencing used peripheral blood, collected 28 days after the second AZD1222 dose. This sequence joins TRBV27 and TRBJ2-7; D may be TRBD2 (6 bases). Here the CDR3 DNA reads TGTGCCAGCAGTTTCTACCCGACTACTAGCTTTACCTACGAGCAGTACTTC. This codes for CASSFYPTTSFTYEQYF.